Below are 8 T cell receptor beta chains sequenced from a single sample in a study of high-grade serous ovarian cancer treatment subgroups. The method was immunoSEQ multiplex PCR; TCRdb's version includes in-frame clones alone and lacks a portion of them. The sample includes a few hundred clones, around 80% of them seen just once. The tumor samples were collected prior to definitive surgery or chemotherapy. The material sequenced was tumor tissue. These receptors were collected from a human donor with high-grade serous ovarian cancer.

The J gene is TRBJ2-5, the V gene TRBV19, with D possibly being TRBD2 (6 bases). The ends were cut back, 7 bases at V and 4 bases at J, with 19 bases in the middle. The CDR3 runs 15 residues. Germline-derived CDR1 and CDR2 are LNHDA and SQIVND (reference sequence). The CDR3 region has the DNA TGTGCCAGTATGGCAGGGCGGGGAGGCCCAGAGACCCAGTACTTC. Encoded protein: CASMAGRGGPETQYF.

This rearrangement joins TRBV7-2 to TRBJ2-7, with 7 bases matching TRBD2. Germline V CDR1 and CDR2: SGHTA, FQGNSA. The V gene end was trimmed by 1 base and the J gene end by 3 bases; junction bases not matched to a gene: 6. The CDR3 is 15 amino acids. Here the CDR3 reads CASSLDGGGYYEQYF. The CDR3 region has the DNA TGTGCCAGCAGCTTAGATGGGGGGGGATACTACGAGCAGTACTTC.

The CDR3 DNA follows: TGCGCCAGCAGCGCCCGGGACAGGGGTCAAGAGACCCAGTACTTC. Encoded protein: CASSARDRGQETQYF. V and J are TRBV5-1 and TRBJ2-5; 10 nucleotides match TRBD1. Germline V gives CDR1 SGHRS, CDR2 YFSETQ. The CDR3 is made up of 15 amino acids. The V segment lost 4 bases and the J segment 2 bases; nucleotides outside the gene matches: 5.

The chain employs TRBV15 and TRBJ2-1, with D maybe TRBD2 (6 bases). Trimming pared 2 bases from V and 4 bases from J, leaving 9 bases between. This CDR3 region has 14 residues. From germline, CDR1 is LNHNV and CDR2 YYDKDF (reference sequence). In DNA form, the CDR3 reads TGTGCCACCAGCAGACGGGGGAGTTACAATGAGCAGTTCTTC. Translated: CATSRRGSYNEQFF. Supplemented by reference TRBV15 and TRBJ2-1, the full variable domain reads DAMVIQNPRYQVTQFGKPVTLSCSQTLNHNVMYWYQQKSSQAPKLLFHYYDKDFNNEADTPDNFQSRRPNTSFCFLDIRSPGLGDTAMYLCATSRRGSYNEQFFGPGTRLTVL.

The chain is built from TRBV27 and TRBJ1-2; no clear D. The CDR3 length is 14 residues. V was pared by 3 bases and J by 2 bases, with 10 bases between. Germline assignment: CDR1 MNHEY and CDR2 SMNVEV (reference sequence). CDR3 residues: CASSFAGSNYGYTF. The CDR3 DNA reads as TGTGCCAGCAGTTTTGCCGGATCCAACTATGGCTACACCTTC.

Notes on this clone: Since the CDR3 does not end with the conserved phenylalanine or tryptophan, this likely comes from a read error. This chain connects TRBV18 to TRBJ1-6; D perhaps matches TRBD1 (5 bases). CDR1 is KGHSH, CDR2 LQKENI, per germline. This CDR3 is 13 amino acids long. V was shortened by 4 bases and J by 5 bases, with 6 bases between the two germline ends. The CDR3 nucleotides read TGTGCCAGCTCACAGGGGCATAATTCACCCCTCCACCTT. Its protein product is CASSQGHNSPLHL.

This clone was counted a single time. The J gene is TRBJ2-5, the V gene TRBV11-2, with 8 bases aligning to TRBD1. Trimming cost V 1 base and J 4 bases; bases outside gene matches: 2. The CDR3 runs 14 residues. Germline V gives CDR1 SGHAT, CDR2 FQNNGV. The CDR3 nucleotides read TGTGCCAGCAGCTTAGTTACAGGGGGAGAGACCCAGTACTTC. It is translated as CASSLVTGGETQYF.

The genes are TRBV4-2 and TRBJ1-4, with D possibly matching TRBD1 (5 bases). There are 13 residues in the CDR3. Trimming removed 9 bases from V and 12 bases from J, with 20 bases in between. Germline values: CDR1 LGHNA, CDR2 YNFKEQ. CDR3 amino acids: CASASGDQRELFF. The CDR3 DNA is TGTGCCAGTGCCTCTGGGGACCAGAGGGAACTGTTTTTT.